This T cell receptor (beta chain) originates from a study of T cells in Graves' hyperthyroidism and ophthalmopathy. Notes on this clonotype: Its antigen is not known.

The junction had 12 bases not matched to a gene; V was cut back by 7 bases and J by 4 bases. The length of the CDR3 is 15 residues. Germline V gene data show CDR1 as MNHNS and CDR2 as SASEGT. Study conclusions and caveats: Clonotypes that were expanded in thyroid above 0.001 mostly appeared in blood too.

Amplification targeted TCR beta CDR3 regions from RNA transcripts. The HTBI primer set drove a first-round RT-PCR of the TCR CDR3. TCRdb recomputed calls from the multiplex PCR reads with MiXCR, one row per CDR3 protein. The data show about 360,000 distinct CDR3 sequences, around 13% seen once. The rearrangement links TRBV6-1 to TRBJ2-5; 7 bases map to TRBD1. The sample consisted of blood. The TCR comes from a woman under 30 with Graves' hyperthyroidism. The CDR3 region is CASTRKRGLAETQYF. Written as DNA, the CDR3 is TGTGCCAGCACCCGGAAAAGGGGGCTAGCAGAGACCCAGTACTTC.